These 12 T cell receptor beta chains came from one sample sequenced in a study of blood T cell repertoires in COVID-19. Here immunoSEQ multiplex PCR was the method, and the copy in TCRdb shows in-frame clones only, minus some. Here the sample spans fewer than 250,000 clones, approximately 83% being singletons. The sample was peripheral blood. Receptors originate from a woman between 50 and 59 years old with acute or convalescent COVID-19.

This chain connects TRBV10-3 to TRBJ1-6; 8 bases map to TRBD1. Germline trimming cut 2 bases from V and 6 bases from J; bases unmatched to any gene: 3. This CDR3 spans 15 amino acids. Germline V gives CDR1 ENHRY, CDR2 SYGVKD. The CDR3 spells CAISEPGQGNSPLHF. The DNA for the CDR3 is TGTGCCATCAGTGAGCCCGGACAGGGTAATTCACCCCTCCACTTT.

The table lists this clone with a count of one. The genes are TRBV9 and TRBJ1-3; no definite D call. CDR3 length: 16 residues. V shed 3 bases and J shed 0 bases, with 13 bases lying between them. Looked up from germline, CDR1 is SGDLS and CDR2 is YYNGEE. The CDR3: CASSALAGNSGNTIYF. The CDR3 DNA reads as TGTGCCAGCAGCGCCCTAGCAGGAAACTCTGGAAACACCATATATTTT.

This clone appeared a few times. The V gene is TRBV12-3 or TRBV12-4, the J gene TRBJ2-7, with D unresolved. The CDR3 is made up of 11 amino acids. Trimming removed 6 bases from V and 3 bases from J, with 6 bases in between. The CDR3 nucleotides are TGTGCCAGCAGCCCCCGCTACGAGCAGTACTTC. It translates to CASSPRYEQYF.

J is TRBJ2-5 and V is TRBV9; 12 nucleotides align to TRBD2. V lost 0 bases and J lost 5; bases outside the gene matches: 2. Germline V gene lookup returns CDR1 SGDLS and CDR2 YYNGEE. The CDR3 totals 15 residues. The CDR3 region is CASSVALAGGETQYF. The DNA of the CDR3 is TGTGCCAGCAGCGTAGCTCTAGCGGGGGGGGAGACCCAGTACTTC.

This clone was observed once. This chain's CDR3 is CASSASPRGVTEAFF. The DNA for the CDR3 is TGTGCCAGCAGCGCGAGCCCCAGGGGGGTCACTGAAGCTTTCTTT. The rearrangement links TRBV9 to TRBJ1-1, with 7 bases fitting TRBD1. The CDR3 is 15 residues long. Germline V gene lookup returns CDR1 SGDLS and CDR2 YYNGEE. Trimming took 3 bases from V and 4 from J; bases not matched to a gene: 9.

The rearrangement links TRBV30 to TRBJ2-7, with 11 bases that match TRBD2. The CDR3 spans 13 residues. CDR1 GTSNPN and CDR2 SVGIG come from the germline V gene (reference sequence). V lost 3 bases, J lost 2 bases, and 0 bases stayed unmatched. CDR3 coding DNA: TGTGCCTGGAGACTAGCGGGAGCCTACGAGCAGTACTTC. Its protein is CAWRLAGAYEQYF.

This chain connects TRBV19 to TRBJ1-1; no definite D call. V lost 11 bases, J lost 5 bases, and 15 bases lay in between. The CDR3 covers 12 residues. The germline CDR1 and CDR2 sequences are LNHDA and SQIVND (reference sequence). CDR3: CADLTGWTEAFF. The CDR3 DNA is TGTGCCGATTTAACGGGGTGGACTGAAGCTTTCTTT. Full variable domain (remainder filled in from reference TRBV19 and TRBJ1-1): DGGITQSPKYLFRKEGQNVTLSCEQNLNHDAMYWYRQDPGQGLRLIYYSQIVNDFQKGDIAEGYSVSREKKESFPLTVTSAQKNPTAFYLCADLTGWTEAFFGQGTRLTVV.

The chain has TRBV2 and TRBJ1-1; 7 bases are shared with TRBD1. The germline CDR1 and CDR2 sequences are SNHLY and FYNNEI. The V segment lost 7 bases and the J segment 5 bases; nucleotides outside the gene matches: 10. The CDR3 contains 14 residues. The CDR3 DNA reads TGTGCCAGCAAAAAGGACAGGTTGGAAACTGAAGCTTTCTTT. This sequence encodes CASKKDRLETEAFF.

In this sample, this clone turned up once. The genes are TRBV4-2 and TRBJ1-1, with 7 bases fitting TRBD1. This CDR3 has 15 amino acids. V trimming: 4 bases; J trimming: 6 bases; junction bases outside the gene matches: 11. The germline gives CDR1 LGHNA, CDR2 YNFKEQ. The CDR3 protein is CASSPGQPYFAEAFF. The CDR3 DNA reads TGTGCCAGCAGCCCGGGACAGCCCTACTTCGCTGAAGCTTTCTTT.

The rearrangement joins TRBV3-1 (or the pseudogene TRBV3-2) to TRBJ2-2, with a weak D call TRBD1 (5 bases). V was cut by 6 bases and J by 3 bases, with 14 bases left in between. The CDR3 loop spans 15 amino acids. Germline lookup yields CDR1 LGHDT and CDR2 YNNKEL (reference sequence). The CDR3 nucleotides are TGTGCCAGCAGGGGTGGCAGGGTGGACACCGGGGAGCTGTTTTTT. Protein sequence: CASRGGRVDTGELFF.

The chain recombines TRBV25-1 with TRBJ2-2; D gene uncertain. The V and J ends lost 3 bases and 9 bases respectively, with 8 bases between them. The CDR3 extends over 12 amino acids. Germline-derived CDR1 and CDR2 are MGHDK and SYGVNS. The CDR3 loop reads CASSDEIRELFF. CDR3 bases: TGTGCCAGCAGTGACGAGATCCGGGAGCTGTTTTTT.

V usage is TRBV7-8 and J usage is TRBJ2-4; 7 bases match TRBD1. This CDR3 is 17 amino acids long. The trim removed 5 bases at V and 2 bases at J, leaving 12 bases unmatched. From germline, CDR1 is SGHVS and CDR2 FQNEAQ. The CDR3 here is CASSPRQGGEPKNIQYF. The CDR3 DNA sequence: TGTGCCAGCAGCCCCCGACAGGGTGGGGAGCCCAAAAACATTCAGTACTTC. Full variable domain (missing parts from reference TRBV7-8 and TRBJ2-4): GAGVSQSPRYKVAKRGQDVALRCDPISGHVSLFWYQQALGQGPEFLTYFQNEAQLDKSGLPSDRFFAERPEGSVSTLKIQRTQQEDSAVYLCASSPRQGGEPKNIQYFGAGTRLSVL.